The source of this T cell receptor (beta chain) is a study of T cells in narcolepsy. As for this clone: Its antigen is not known.

The protocol was immunoSEQ multiplex PCR, while the TCRdb copy is restricted to in-frame clones and leaves out a portion. This table holds 25,000 to 35,000 clones, under 85% found once. General study points: Blood of same and different patients, but not healthy controls, reportedly held recurring autoreactive clonotypes. Comparing one patient's CSF and blood CD4+ clonotypes highlighted HCRT- and TRIB2-specific autoreactive clonotypes. No autoreactive T cell clone sequences appeared in some memory CD4+ repertoires.

CDR1 is MDHEN, CDR2 SYDVKM, per germline. V trimming: 3 bases; J trimming: 4 bases; junction bases outside the gene matches: 6. The CDR3 has 15 residues. This chain joins TRBV28 and TRBJ1-5; 7 bases line up with TRBD1. Sequenced material: memory (CD45RA-) CD4+ T cells from blood. This clonotype was sampled from a human donor in good health. CDR3 region: CASSFGTVHNQPQHF. The CDR3 nucleotides read TGTGCCAGCAGTTTCGGGACAGTGCATAATCAGCCCCAGCATTTT.